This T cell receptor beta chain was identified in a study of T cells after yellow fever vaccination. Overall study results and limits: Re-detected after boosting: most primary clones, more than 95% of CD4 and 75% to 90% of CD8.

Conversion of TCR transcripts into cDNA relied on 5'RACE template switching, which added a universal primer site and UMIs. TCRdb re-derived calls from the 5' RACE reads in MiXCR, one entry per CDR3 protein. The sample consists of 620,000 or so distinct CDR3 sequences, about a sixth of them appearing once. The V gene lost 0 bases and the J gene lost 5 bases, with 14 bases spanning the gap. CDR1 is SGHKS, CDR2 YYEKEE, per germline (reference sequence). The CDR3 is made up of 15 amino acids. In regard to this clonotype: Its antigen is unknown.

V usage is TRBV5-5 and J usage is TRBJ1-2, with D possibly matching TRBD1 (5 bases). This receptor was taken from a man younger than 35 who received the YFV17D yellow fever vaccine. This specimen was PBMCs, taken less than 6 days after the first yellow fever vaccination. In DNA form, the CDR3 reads TGTGCCAGCAGCTTGGGTGGGGGACGCACTTATGGCTACACCTTC. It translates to CASSLGGGRTYGYTF.